A single sample is the source of the 19 T cell receptor beta chains below, sequenced in a study of blood T cell repertoires in COVID-19. The repertoire was sequenced with immunoSEQ multiplex PCR; TCRdb's copy has only in-frame clones and lacks some. The table has roughly 150,000 clones, around 80% seen once. Sequencing was done on a sample of peripheral blood. The source is a woman aged 80 or over with acute or convalescent COVID-19.

The chain couples TRBV7-3 to TRBJ2-7; 7 nucleotides align to TRBD2. The CDR3 consists of 14 residues. V shed 5 bases and J 0 bases; nucleotides not matched to a gene: 4. Germline V lookup: CDR1 SGHTA, CDR2 FQGTGA. The CDR3 DNA is TGTGCCAGCAGCCCCGGGGGGATCTCCTACGAGCAGTACTTC. This sequence encodes CASSPGGISYEQYF.

The chain carries TRBV6-1 and TRBJ2-1; 11 nucleotides agree with TRBD2. Germline V gives CDR1 MNHNS, CDR2 SASEGT. The CDR3 spans 14 residues. Losses at the gene ends were 0 bases for V and 12 bases for J; bases not matched to a gene: 4. The CDR3 reads CASSEATSGRRQFF. CDR3 coding DNA: TGTGCCAGCAGTGAAGCAACTAGCGGGAGACGGCAGTTCTTC.

This clone turned up a few times. The chain combines TRBV3-1 (or the pseudogene TRBV3-2) with TRBJ1-2, with TRBD1 as a possible D gene (5 bases). Germline CDR1 is LGHDT and CDR2 is YNNKEL (reference sequence). The CDR3 sequence is 14 residues long. V dropped 6 bases and J dropped 3 bases, with 14 bases sitting between them. The CDR3 spells CASSRGGLDYGYTF. The CDR3 DNA is TGTGCCAGCAGTCGCGGGGGTTTGGACTATGGCTACACCTTC.

The rearrangement uses TRBV9 and TRBJ1-4, with D perhaps TRBD1 (5 bases). The CDR3 spans 17 residues. V shed 3 bases and J shed 3 bases, with 18 bases lying between them. CDR1 and CDR2 (germline): SGDLS, YYNGEE. This CDR3 is CASSEGQSNGANEKLFF. As DNA, the CDR3 is TGTGCCAGCAGCGAGGGGCAATCTAATGGGGCTAATGAAAAACTGTTTTTT.

The chain joins TRBV29-1 to TRBJ2-5; the match to TRBD2 covers 7 bases. CDR1 and CDR2 (germline): SQVTM, ANQGSEA. V lost 5 bases and J lost 3; bases outside the gene matches: 6. This CDR3 spans 13 amino acids. Here the CDR3 DNA reads TGCAGCGTTCTGGGCGGGAGTAAAGAGACCCAGTACTTC. This sequence encodes CSVLGGSKETQYF.

This clone was detected a few times. The chain employs TRBV9 and TRBJ2-1, with 10 bases lining up with TRBD2. This CDR3 spans 17 amino acids. Germline V gene data show CDR1 as SGDLS and CDR2 as YYNGEE. Trimming took 3 bases from V and 6 from J; bases not matched to a gene: 12. The CDR3 DNA sequence: TGTGCCAGCAGCGACGACGAGCGGGGGGGTCCGGGCAATGAGCAGTTCTTC. It translates to CASSDDERGGPGNEQFF.

This clone has a handful of counts. The chain links TRBV3-1 (or the pseudogene TRBV3-2) to TRBJ1-4, with 7 bases aligning to TRBD1. V lost 4 bases to trimming and J lost 4 bases; unmatched junction nucleotides: 6. CDR1 is LGHDT, CDR2 YNNKEL, per germline (reference sequence). This CDR3 comprises 15 residues. CDR3 protein: CASSLRDRINEKLFF. CDR3 DNA sequence: TGTGCCAGCAGCCTAAGGGACAGAATTAATGAAAAACTGTTTTTT.

The V and J genes are TRBV28 and TRBJ2-7, with 10 bases identical to TRBD2. With 7 bases clipped from V and 6 bases from J, the junction kept 6 bases outside the gene matches. The CDR3 length is 13 residues. Germline CDR1 and CDR2: MDHEN and SYDVKM. The DNA of the CDR3 is TGTGCCAGCAACCTAGCGGGAGTTTTCGAGCAGTACTTC. Translation: CASNLAGVFEQYF.

A few counts support this clone. This rearrangement joins TRBV5-1 to TRBJ2-3; D is possibly TRBD2 (7 bases). CDR3 length: 15 amino acids. V gave up 2 bases and J gave up 2 bases, with 12 bases separating them. CDR1 and CDR2 (germline): SGHRS, YFSETQ. The CDR3 region is CASSLGGGPTDTQYF. CDR3 bases: TGCGCCAGCAGCTTAGGGGGAGGGCCCACAGATACGCAGTATTTT.

The chain employs TRBV6-2 or TRBV6-3 and TRBJ2-1, with 10 bases fitting TRBD2. The CDR3 is 14 residues long. Germline trimming cut 4 bases from V and 7 bases from J; bases unmatched to any gene: 4. The germline V gene encodes CDR1 MNHEY and CDR2 SVGEGT. CDR3 residues: CASSFLAGANEQFF. The DNA for the CDR3 is TGTGCCAGCAGTTTTCTAGCGGGAGCTAATGAGCAGTTCTTC.

This clone was seen a single time. The chain has TRBV7-9 and TRBJ1-5, with D perhaps matching TRBD1 (6 bases). The germline CDR1 and CDR2 sequences are SEHNR and FQNEAQ (reference sequence). CDR3 length: 14 residues. Trimming shortened V by 3 bases and J by 4 bases, and 10 bases separated the two germline ends. Here the CDR3 reads CASSFGTPNQPQHF. DNA for the CDR3: TGTGCCAGCAGCTTCGGGACACCTAATCAGCCCCAGCATTTT.

The chain has TRBV7-9 and TRBJ2-7; perhaps TRBD2 as D (5 bases). The ends were cut back, 6 bases at V and 2 bases at J, with 11 bases in the middle. Germline V CDR1 and CDR2: SEHNR, FQNEAQ (reference sequence). The CDR3 runs to 13 residues. The CDR3 sequence: CASREGRTYEQYF. In DNA form, the CDR3 reads TGTGCCAGCAGGGAAGGGAGAACCTACGAGCAGTACTTC.

This rearrangement joins TRBV6-6 to TRBJ1-2, with TRBD1 identical over 9 bases. This CDR3 has 13 amino acids. J was trimmed by 7 bases and V by 10 bases; bases with no gene match: 10. CDR1 and CDR2 from the germline V gene are MNHNY and SVGAGI (reference sequence). The CDR3 is CATQTGGESGYTF. The CDR3 nucleotides read TGTGCCACCCAGACAGGGGGGGAAAGTGGCTACACCTTC.

This chain joins TRBV7-9 and TRBJ2-7; 8 bases line up with TRBD2. The CDR3 extends over 13 amino acids. Unmatched junction bases numbered 2, after V lost 4 bases and J lost 3 bases. Germline CDR1 and CDR2: SEHNR and FQNEAQ (reference sequence). This CDR3 reads CASSSRGGYEQYF. The CDR3 DNA follows: TGTGCCAGCAGCTCCCGGGGGGGCTACGAGCAGTACTTC. Looking up the rest from reference TRBV7-9 and TRBJ2-7 gives the full variable domain: DTGVSQNPRHKITKRGQNVTFRCDPISEHNRLYWYRQTLGQGPEFLTYFQNEAQLEKSRLLSDRFSAERPKGSFSTLEIQRTEQGDSAMYLCASSSRGGYEQYFGPGTRLTVT.

The chain links TRBV25-1 to TRBJ1-2; D is possibly TRBD1 (5 bases). Per germline, CDR1 MGHDK and CDR2 SYGVNS. Trimming removed 7 bases from V and 7 bases from J, with 16 bases in between. CDR3 length: 13 residues. The DNA of the CDR3 is TGTGCCAGCAAGAGCCTGCAGGGTATTGGCTACACCTTC. Translating it yields CASKSLQGIGYTF.

The V and J genes are TRBV5-1 and TRBJ1-1, with D uncertain. The germline gives CDR1 SGHRS, CDR2 YFSETQ. V lost 0 bases and J lost 0, with 9 bases in between. The CDR3 contains 15 residues. The chain's CDR3 is CASSLVLQMNTEAFF. The DNA of the CDR3 is TGCGCCAGCAGCTTGGTGCTGCAGATGAACACTGAAGCTTTCTTT.

The J gene is TRBJ2-7, the V gene TRBV3-1 (or the pseudogene TRBV3-2); 7 bases line up with TRBD2. The CDR3 consists of 13 residues. V was pared by 4 bases and J by 3 bases, with 3 bases of the junction left unmatched. Germline V gives CDR1 LGHDT, CDR2 YNNKEL (reference sequence). CDR3 sequence (DNA): TGTGCCAGCAGCCCAAGGACTAGCTACGAGCAGTACTTC. The encoded protein is CASSPRTSYEQYF.

This clone was detected only once. The chain couples TRBV18 to TRBJ2-6; a weak D match, TRBD1 (6 bases). The germline V gene encodes CDR1 KGHSH and CDR2 LQKENI. The CDR3 is made up of 19 amino acids. Between the trimmed V and J ends, which lost 3 bases and 1 base, there was a span of 19 bases. The CDR3 sequence: CASSPPRQRGQSGANVLTF. The CDR3, as DNA: TGTGCCAGCTCACCCCCAAGACAACGAGGACAGTCTGGGGCCAACGTCCTGACTTTC.

The chain recombines TRBV7-2 with TRBJ2-3; D uncertain. Looked up from germline, CDR1 is SGHTA and CDR2 is FQGNSA. The CDR3 has 12 amino acids. V was trimmed by 3 bases and J by 2 bases, leaving 3 bases between them. The CDR3 coding sequence is TGTGCCAGCAGCTTTATCACAGATACGCAGTATTTT. It codes for CASSFITDTQYF.